Each of the 16 T cell receptor beta chains below was sequenced from the same sample in a study of shared clonotypes between healthy human individuals. The data were produced by immunoSEQ multiplex PCR, yet TCRdb's version contains in-frame clones alone and is incomplete. This sample has over a million clones; around 78% occur once, and the top ten carry more than 0.5%. The material sequenced was memory CD4+ T cells from PBMCs. Regarding subset: CD45RA-negative fraction. The receptors shown here come from a man aged 18 to 30 in good health. Some clones in this sample may be carry-over from other donors' samples.

The table lists this clone with a count of one. This chain links TRBV5-1 with TRBJ2-3, with 9 bases matching TRBD2. The length of the CDR3 is 14 residues. The ends lost 4 bases at V and 2 bases at J; junction bases unmatched: 2. Germline V gene data show CDR1 as SGHRS and CDR2 as YFSETQ. The CDR3 protein is CASSSGRITDTQYF. As DNA, the CDR3 is TGCGCCAGCAGCAGCGGGAGGATCACAGATACGCAGTATTTT.

For this clone: Other nucleotide sequences in the sample specify the same CDR3. The V call is TRBV7-3, the J call TRBJ2-5; D call uncertain. V shed 3 bases and J shed 1 base, with 6 bases lying between them. Per germline, CDR1 SGHTA and CDR2 FQGTGA. The CDR3 contains 13 residues. The CDR3 nucleotides are TGTGCCAGCAGCTTTGGAGCCCAAGAGACCCAGTACTTC. Its translation: CASSFGAQETQYF.

This clone was seen only a few times. V and J are TRBV6-4 and TRBJ2-3; 10 bases fit TRBD1. From germline, CDR1 is MRHNA and CDR2 SNTAGT. The J segment lost 4 bases and the V segment lost 8 bases, leaving 6 bases of the junction unmatched. This CDR3 spans 14 amino acids. The CDR3 DNA sequence: TGTGCCAGCGGAGCAGGGACAGGGGCAGATACGCAGTATTTT. Translated: CASGAGTGADTQYF.

This clone was recorded at least ten times. V and J are TRBV2 and TRBJ1-2; TRBD1 might be the D (5 bases). The CDR3 runs 11 residues. With 7 bases removed from V and 7 bases from J, the gap between germline ends came to 10 bases. Germline V gene sequence: CDR1 SNHLY, CDR2 FYNNEI. The CDR3, as DNA: TGTGCCAGCACGAGGACAATTGGCTACACCTTC. This encodes CASTRTIGYTF.

The chain has TRBV5-1 and TRBJ1-5, with TRBD1 as a possible D gene (6 bases). The CDR3 consists of 15 residues. V was clipped by 2 bases and J by 2 bases, with 11 bases between them. Germline-derived CDR1 and CDR2 are SGHRS and YFSETQ. The CDR3 loop is CASSFTAGGNQPQHF. The CDR3 nucleotides read TGCGCCAGCAGCTTTACGGCAGGGGGCAATCAGCCCCAGCATTTT.

The chain has TRBV10-1 and TRBJ2-7; 10 bases agree with TRBD2. CDR1 and CDR2 (germline): WNHNN, SYGVQD (reference sequence). This CDR3 region has 18 residues. V dropped 3 bases and J dropped 5; count of bases not matched to a gene: 16. The CDR3 DNA follows: TGCGCCAGCAGTGACCCCCTGACGTCTAGCGGGAGTACCAACGAGCAGTACTTC. Its protein is CASSDPLTSSGSTNEQYF.

The chain uses TRBV6-6 and TRBJ2-7, with D unresolved. This CDR3 is 11 amino acids long. Germline-derived CDR1 and CDR2 are MNHNY and SVGAGI (reference sequence). V dropped 6 bases and J dropped 12 bases, with 15 bases sitting between them. The CDR3 is CASSSGSAPYF. CDR3 coding DNA: TGTGCCAGCAGCTCCGGGTCCGCGCCGTACTTC.

This clone was picked up a small number of times. V is TRBV7-2 and J is TRBJ2-5; no firm D call. The V end lost 1 base, the J end lost 4 bases, and 10 bases lay between the germline ends. The CDR3 consists of 14 residues. Germline V gene sequence: CDR1 SGHTA, CDR2 FQGNSA. This CDR3 reads CASSLDLGPETQYF. DNA for the CDR3: TGTGCCAGCAGCTTAGATCTAGGCCCAGAGACCCAGTACTTC.

The V and J genes are TRBV19 and TRBJ2-7, with D possibly matching TRBD2 (5 bases). Per the germline V gene, CDR1 is LNHDA and CDR2 is SQIVND (reference sequence). The CDR3 is 15 residues long. Trimming left V 6 bases short and J 7 bases short, with 22 bases between. The CDR3 DNA sequence: TGTGCCAGTAGAGCCTGGGAGCCTCCCGGAGGTGAGCAGTACTTC. It yields the protein CASRAWEPPGGEQYF.

V gene TRBV5-6 combines with J gene TRBJ2-5; 11 nucleotides line up with TRBD2. The trim removed 4 bases at V and 2 bases at J, leaving 1 base unmatched. The CDR3 spans 14 residues. Germline V gene data show CDR1 as SGHDT and CDR2 as YYEEEE. CDR3 coding DNA: TGTGCCAGCAGCCTAGCGGGAGGACAAGAGACCCAGTACTTC. Its protein is CASSLAGGQETQYF. Drawing the rest from reference TRBV5-6 and TRBJ2-5, the complete variable domain is DAGVTQSPTHLIKTRGQQVTLRCSPKSGHDTVSWYQQALGQGPQFIFQYYEEEERQRGNFPDRFSGHQFPNYSSELNVNALLLGDSALYLCASSLAGGQETQYFGPGTRLLVL.

At least ten counts were recorded for this clone. The rearrangement links TRBV2 to TRBJ2-5, with 7 bases aligning to TRBD1. CDR1 is SNHLY, CDR2 FYNNEI, per germline. The CDR3 covers 15 residues. The junction had 8 bases not matched to a gene; V was cut back by 5 bases and J by 2 bases. CDR3 protein: CASSITGATQETQYF. The CDR3, as DNA: TGTGCCAGCAGTATTACAGGGGCCACACAAGAGACCCAGTACTTC.

The V gene is TRBV7-9, the J gene TRBJ2-5; D gene unclear. This CDR3 region has 13 residues. The germline V and J ends were trimmed by 5 bases and 3 bases, with 10 bases remaining between them. Germline-derived CDR1 and CDR2 are SEHNR and FQNEAQ (reference sequence). Here the CDR3 DNA reads TGTGCCAGCAGCCCAGTGTCAAAAGAGACCCAGTACTTC. The encoded protein is CASSPVSKETQYF.

The chain uses TRBV5-1 and TRBJ2-1; 10 positions agree with TRBD2. From germline, CDR1 is SGHRS and CDR2 YFSETQ. The V gene end was trimmed by 0 bases and the J gene end by 3 bases; junction bases not matched to a gene: 3. The CDR3 spans 16 residues. The CDR3 region has the DNA TGCGCCAGCAGCTTGGTGCCTAGCGGGGGCTACAATGAGCAGTTCTTC. This gives the protein CASSLVPSGGYNEQFF.

The chain carries TRBV5-1 and TRBJ2-5; TRBD1 is a possible D gene (6 bases). Germline CDR1 and CDR2: SGHRS and YFSETQ. The CDR3 consists of 16 residues. V was trimmed by 4 bases and J by 4 bases, leaving 20 bases between them. CDR3 nucleotide sequence: TGCGCCAGCAGCCTCCGTTACAGGGTCCCGGGAGAGACCCAGTACTTC. Encoded protein: CASSLRYRVPGETQYF. The variable domain in full, completed from reference TRBV5-1 and TRBJ2-5, reads KAGVTQTPRYLIKTRGQQVTLSCSPISGHRSVSWYQQTPGQGLQFLFEYFSETQRNKGNFPGRFSGRQFSNSRSEMNVSTLELGDSALYLCASSLRYRVPGETQYFGPGTRLLVL.

The V and J genes are TRBV2 and TRBJ2-7, with TRBD2 matching 12 bases. Trimming removed 8 bases from V and 6 bases from J; junction bases left unmatched: 2. The CDR3 covers 12 residues. Germline V lookup: CDR1 SNHLY, CDR2 FYNNEI. CDR3 sequence reads: CASGGLAGEQYF. The CDR3 nucleotides are TGTGCCAGCGGGGGACTAGCGGGCGAGCAGTACTTC.

The V and J genes are TRBV6-5 and TRBJ1-1; D gene unclear. Germline CDR1 and CDR2: MNHEY and SVGAGI. Trimming left V 0 bases short and J 5 bases short, with 13 bases between. CDR3 length equals 15 residues. The CDR3 spells CASSYSFYVSTEAFF. Here the CDR3 DNA reads TGTGCCAGCAGTTACTCATTCTATGTCAGTACTGAAGCTTTCTTT.